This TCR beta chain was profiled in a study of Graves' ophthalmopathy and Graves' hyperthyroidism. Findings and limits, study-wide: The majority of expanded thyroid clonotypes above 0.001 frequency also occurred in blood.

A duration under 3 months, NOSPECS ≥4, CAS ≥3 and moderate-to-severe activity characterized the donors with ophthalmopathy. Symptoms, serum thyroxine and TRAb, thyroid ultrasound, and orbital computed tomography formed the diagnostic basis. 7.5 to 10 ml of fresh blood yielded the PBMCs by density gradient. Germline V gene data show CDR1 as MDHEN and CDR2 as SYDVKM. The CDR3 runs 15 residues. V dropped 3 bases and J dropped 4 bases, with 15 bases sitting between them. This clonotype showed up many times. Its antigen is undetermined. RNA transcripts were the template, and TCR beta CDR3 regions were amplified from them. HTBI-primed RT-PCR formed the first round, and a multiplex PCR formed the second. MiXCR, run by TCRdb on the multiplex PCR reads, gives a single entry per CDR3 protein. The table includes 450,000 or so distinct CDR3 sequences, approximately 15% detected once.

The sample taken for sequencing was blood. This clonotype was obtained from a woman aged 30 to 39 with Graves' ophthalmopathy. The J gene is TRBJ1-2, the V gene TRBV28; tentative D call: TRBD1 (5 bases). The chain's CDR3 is CASSFSAGFPYGYTF. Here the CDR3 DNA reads TGTGCCAGCAGTTTCTCGGCAGGGTTCCCCTATGGCTACACCTTC.